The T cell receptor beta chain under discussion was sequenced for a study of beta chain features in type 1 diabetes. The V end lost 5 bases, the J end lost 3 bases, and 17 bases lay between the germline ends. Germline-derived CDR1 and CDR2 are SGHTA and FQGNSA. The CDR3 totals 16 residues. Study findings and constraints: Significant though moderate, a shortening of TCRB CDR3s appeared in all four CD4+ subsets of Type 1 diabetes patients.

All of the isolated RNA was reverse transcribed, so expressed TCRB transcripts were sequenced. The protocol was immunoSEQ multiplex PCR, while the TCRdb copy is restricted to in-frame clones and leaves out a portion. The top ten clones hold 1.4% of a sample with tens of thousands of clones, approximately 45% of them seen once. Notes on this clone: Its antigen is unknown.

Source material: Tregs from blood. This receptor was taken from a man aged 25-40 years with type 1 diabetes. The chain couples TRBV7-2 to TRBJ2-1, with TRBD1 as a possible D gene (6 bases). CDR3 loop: CASSPKGDGSYNEQFF. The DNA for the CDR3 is TGTGCCAGCAGCCCAAAGGGGGACGGAAGCTACAATGAGCAGTTCTTC.